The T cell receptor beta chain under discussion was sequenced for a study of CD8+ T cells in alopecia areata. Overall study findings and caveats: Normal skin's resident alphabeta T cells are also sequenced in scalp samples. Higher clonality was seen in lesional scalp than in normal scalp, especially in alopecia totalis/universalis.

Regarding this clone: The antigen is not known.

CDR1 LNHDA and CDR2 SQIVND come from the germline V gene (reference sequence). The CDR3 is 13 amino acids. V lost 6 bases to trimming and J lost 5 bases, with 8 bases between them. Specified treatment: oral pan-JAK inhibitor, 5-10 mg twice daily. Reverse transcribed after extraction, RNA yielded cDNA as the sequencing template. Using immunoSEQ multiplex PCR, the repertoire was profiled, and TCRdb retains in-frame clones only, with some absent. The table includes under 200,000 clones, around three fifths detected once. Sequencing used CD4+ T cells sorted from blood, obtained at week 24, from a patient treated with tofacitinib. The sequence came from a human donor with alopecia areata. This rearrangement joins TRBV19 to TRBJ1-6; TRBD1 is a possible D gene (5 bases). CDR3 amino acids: CASSRDHNSPLHF. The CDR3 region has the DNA TGTGCCAGTAGCCGGGACCATAATTCACCCCTCCACTTT.